This T cell receptor (beta chain) was recovered during a study of cytomegalovirus exposure and HLA in healthy donors. Looked up from germline, CDR1 is SGHDT and CDR2 is YYEEEE. Trimming pared 5 bases from V and 5 bases from J, leaving 16 bases between. This CDR3 has 15 residues. The PCR ran on 60 Vbeta and 13 Jbeta primers. Method: immunoSEQ multiplex PCR; TCRdb's copy keeps in-frame clones and lacks some. The repertoire holds roughly 140,000 clones, with over 60% as singletons. The source is a man aged 35-49 years in good health and CMV-seronegative. The specimen sequenced was PBMCs. J is TRBJ1-4 and V is TRBV5-6, with D hard to call. For the CDR3, the DNA is TGTGCCAGCAGTCGATATGAGGTTGGGAATGAAAAACTGTTTTTT. It codes for CASSRYEVGNEKLFF.